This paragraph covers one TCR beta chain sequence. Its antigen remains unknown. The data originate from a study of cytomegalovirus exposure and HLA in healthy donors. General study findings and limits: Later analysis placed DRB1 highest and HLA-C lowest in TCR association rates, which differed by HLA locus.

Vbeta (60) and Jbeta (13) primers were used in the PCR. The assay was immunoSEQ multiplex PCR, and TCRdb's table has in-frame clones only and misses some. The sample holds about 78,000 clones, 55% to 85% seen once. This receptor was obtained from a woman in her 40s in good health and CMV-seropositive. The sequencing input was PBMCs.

CDR3 in DNA: TGTGCCAGCAGCTTGGGATCACCGGGGGAGCAGTACTTC. This codes for CASSLGSPGEQYF. This rearrangement joins TRBV5-4 to TRBJ2-7; weak D call: TRBD2 (5 bases). CDR1 and CDR2 (germline): SGHNT, YYREEE (reference sequence). Trimming took off 0 bases at V and 7 bases at J, with 11 bases between the two ends. The CDR3 is made up of 13 amino acids. Complete variable domain (other parts from reference TRBV5-4 and TRBJ2-7): ETGVTQSPTHLIKTRGQQVTLRCSSQSGHNTVSWYQQALGQGPQFIFQYYREEENGRGNFPPRFSGLQFPNYSSELNVNALELDDSALYLCASSLGSPGEQYFGPGTRLTVT.